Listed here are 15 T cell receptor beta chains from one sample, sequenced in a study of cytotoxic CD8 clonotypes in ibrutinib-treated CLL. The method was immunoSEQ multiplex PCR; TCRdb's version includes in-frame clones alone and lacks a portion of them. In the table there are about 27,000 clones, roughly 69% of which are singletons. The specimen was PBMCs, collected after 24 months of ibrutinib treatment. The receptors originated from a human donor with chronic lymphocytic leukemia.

The CDR3 DNA is TGTGCCAGCAGCCCTAGACAGACTCCTAATGAAAAACTGTTTTTT. Its translation is CASSPRQTPNEKLFF. The J gene is TRBJ1-4, the V gene TRBV14, with TRBD1 as a possible D gene (5 bases). The CDR3 length is 15 residues. V lost 4 bases, J lost 3 bases, and 12 bases lay in between. CDR1 and CDR2 from the germline V gene are SGHDN and FVKESK.

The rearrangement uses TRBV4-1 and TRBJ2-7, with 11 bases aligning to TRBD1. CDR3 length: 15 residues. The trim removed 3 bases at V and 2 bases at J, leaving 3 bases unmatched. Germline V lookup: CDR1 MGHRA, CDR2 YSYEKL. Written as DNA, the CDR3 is TGCGCCAGCAGCCATCCGGGACAGGGGGCCTACGAGCAGTACTTC. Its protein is CASSHPGQGAYEQYF.

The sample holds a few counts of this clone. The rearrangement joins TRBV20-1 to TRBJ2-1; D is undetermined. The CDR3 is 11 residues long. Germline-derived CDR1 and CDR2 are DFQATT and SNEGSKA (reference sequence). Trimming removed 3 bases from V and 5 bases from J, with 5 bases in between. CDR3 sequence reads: CSARSDNEQFF. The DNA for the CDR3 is TGCAGTGCTAGGAGTGACAATGAGCAGTTCTTC.

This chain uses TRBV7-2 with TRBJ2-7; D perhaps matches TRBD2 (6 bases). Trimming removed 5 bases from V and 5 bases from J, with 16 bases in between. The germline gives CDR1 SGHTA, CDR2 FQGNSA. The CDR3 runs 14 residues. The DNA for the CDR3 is TGTGCCAGCAGCGCCCTGGGAGGAATCAACGAGCAGTACTTC. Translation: CASSALGGINEQYF. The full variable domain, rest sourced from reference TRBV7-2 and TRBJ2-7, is GAGVSQSPSNKVTEKGKDVELRCDPISGHTALYWYRQSLGQGLEFLIYFQGNSAPDKSGLPSDRFSAERTGGSVSTLTIQRTQQEDSAVYLCASSALGGINEQYFGPGTRLTVT.

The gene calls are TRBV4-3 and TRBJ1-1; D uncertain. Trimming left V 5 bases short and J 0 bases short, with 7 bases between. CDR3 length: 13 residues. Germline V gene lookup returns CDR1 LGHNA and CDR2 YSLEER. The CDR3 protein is CASSNSMNTEAFF. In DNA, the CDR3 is TGCGCCAGCAGCAACAGCATGAACACTGAAGCTTTCTTT.

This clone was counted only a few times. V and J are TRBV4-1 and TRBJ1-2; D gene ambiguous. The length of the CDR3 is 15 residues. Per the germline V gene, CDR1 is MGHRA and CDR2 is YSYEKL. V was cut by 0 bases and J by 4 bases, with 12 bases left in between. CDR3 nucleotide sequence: TGCGCCAGCAGCCAAGAAATCCAGTCTAGCTATGGCTACACCTTC. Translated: CASSQEIQSSYGYTF.

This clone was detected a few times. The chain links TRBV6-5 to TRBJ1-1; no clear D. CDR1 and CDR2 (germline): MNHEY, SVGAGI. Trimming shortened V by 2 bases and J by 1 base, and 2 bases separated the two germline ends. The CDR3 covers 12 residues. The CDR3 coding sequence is TGTGCCAGCAGTTACACGAACACTGAAGCTTTCTTT. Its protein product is CASSYTNTEAFF.

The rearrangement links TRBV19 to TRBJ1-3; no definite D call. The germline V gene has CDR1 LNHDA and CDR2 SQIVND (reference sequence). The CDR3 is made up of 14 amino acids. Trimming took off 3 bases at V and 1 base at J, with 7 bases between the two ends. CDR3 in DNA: TGTGCCAGTAGTATTTTGGGATCTGGAAACACCATATATTTT. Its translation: CASSILGSGNTIYF.

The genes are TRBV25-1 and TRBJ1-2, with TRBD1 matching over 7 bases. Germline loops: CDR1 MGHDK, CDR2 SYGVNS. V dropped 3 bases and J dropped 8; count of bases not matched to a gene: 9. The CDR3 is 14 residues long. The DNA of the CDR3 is TGTGCCAGCAGTGACACTGGAAGGGGGCAAGGCTACACCTTC. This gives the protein CASSDTGRGQGYTF.

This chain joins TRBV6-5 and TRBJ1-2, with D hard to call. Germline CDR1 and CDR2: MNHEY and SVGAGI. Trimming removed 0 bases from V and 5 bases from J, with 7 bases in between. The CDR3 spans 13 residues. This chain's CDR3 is CASSYSAAYGYTF. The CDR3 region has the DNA TGTGCCAGCAGTTACTCCGCAGCTTATGGCTACACCTTC.

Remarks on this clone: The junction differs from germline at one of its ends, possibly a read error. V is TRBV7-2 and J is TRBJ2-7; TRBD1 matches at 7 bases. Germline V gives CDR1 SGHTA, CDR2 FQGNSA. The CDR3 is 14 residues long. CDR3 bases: TGTGCCAGCGGCTTAGGGGGCGCCCCTCGGGAGCAGTACTTC. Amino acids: CASGLGGAPREQYF.

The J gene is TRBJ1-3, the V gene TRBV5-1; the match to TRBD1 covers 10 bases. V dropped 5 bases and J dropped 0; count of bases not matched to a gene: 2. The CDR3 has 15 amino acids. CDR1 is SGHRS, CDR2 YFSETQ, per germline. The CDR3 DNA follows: TGCGCCAGCAGACGGACAGGGGGCTCTGGAAACACCATATATTTT. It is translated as CASRRTGGSGNTIYF. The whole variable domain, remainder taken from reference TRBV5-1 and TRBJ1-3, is KAGVTQTPRYLIKTRGQQVTLSCSPISGHRSVSWYQQTPGQGLQFLFEYFSETQRNKGNFPGRFSGRQFSNSRSEMNVSTLELGDSALYLCASRRTGGSGNTIYFGEGSWLTVV.

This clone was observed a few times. This CDR3 reads CASSVTGLNYGYTF. The CDR3 DNA reads TGTGCCAGCAGTGTGACAGGACTTAACTATGGCTACACCTTC. The genes are TRBV28 and TRBJ1-2, with D perhaps matching TRBD1 (6 bases). The CDR3 totals 14 residues. V lost 5 bases and J 1 base, leaving 11 bases between the germline ends. CDR1 is MDHEN and CDR2 is SYDVKM in the germline V gene.

CDR3 sequence (DNA): TGCGCCAGCAGGCAGGGGATCAATGAGCAGTTCTTC. Amino acids: CASRQGINEQFF. This chain joins TRBV4-1 and TRBJ2-1; the D gene is possibly TRBD1 (6 bases). This CDR3 is 12 amino acids long. Germline loops: CDR1 MGHRA, CDR2 YSYEKL. Trimming stripped 6 bases from V and 6 bases from J, with 9 bases between.

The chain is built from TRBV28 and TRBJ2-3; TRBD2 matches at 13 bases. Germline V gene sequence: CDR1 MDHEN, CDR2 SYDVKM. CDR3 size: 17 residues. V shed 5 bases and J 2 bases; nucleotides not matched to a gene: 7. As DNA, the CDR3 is TGTGCCAGCAGTCCGACTAGCGGGGGGCCCGCCACAGATACGCAGTATTTT. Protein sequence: CASSPTSGGPATDTQYF.